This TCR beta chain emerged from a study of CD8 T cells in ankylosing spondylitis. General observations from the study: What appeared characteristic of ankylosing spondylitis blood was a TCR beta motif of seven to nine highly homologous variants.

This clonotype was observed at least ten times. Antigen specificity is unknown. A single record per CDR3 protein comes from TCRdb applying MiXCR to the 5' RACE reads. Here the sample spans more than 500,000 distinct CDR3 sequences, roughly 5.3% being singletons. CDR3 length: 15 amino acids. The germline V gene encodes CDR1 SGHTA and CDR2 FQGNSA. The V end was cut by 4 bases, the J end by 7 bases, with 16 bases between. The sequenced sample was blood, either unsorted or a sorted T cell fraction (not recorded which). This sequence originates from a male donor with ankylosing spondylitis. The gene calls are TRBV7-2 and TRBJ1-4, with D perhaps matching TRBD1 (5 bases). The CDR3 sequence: CASSSQTAESEKLFF. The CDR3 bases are TGTGCCAGCAGCTCGCAGACAGCTGAGAGTGAAAAACTGTTTTTT.